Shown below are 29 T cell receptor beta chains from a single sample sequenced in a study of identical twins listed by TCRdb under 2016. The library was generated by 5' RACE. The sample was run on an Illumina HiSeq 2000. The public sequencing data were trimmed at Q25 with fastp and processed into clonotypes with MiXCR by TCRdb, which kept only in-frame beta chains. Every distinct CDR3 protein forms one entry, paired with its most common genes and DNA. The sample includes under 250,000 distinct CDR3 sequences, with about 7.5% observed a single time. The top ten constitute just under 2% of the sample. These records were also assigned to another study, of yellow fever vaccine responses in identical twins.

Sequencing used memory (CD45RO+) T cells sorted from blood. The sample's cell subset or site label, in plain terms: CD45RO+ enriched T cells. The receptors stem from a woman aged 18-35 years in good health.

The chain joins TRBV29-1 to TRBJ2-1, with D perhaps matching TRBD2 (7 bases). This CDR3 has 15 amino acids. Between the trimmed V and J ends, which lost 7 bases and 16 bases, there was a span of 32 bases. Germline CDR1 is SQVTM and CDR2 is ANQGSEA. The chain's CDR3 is CSALGGANPGDERFF. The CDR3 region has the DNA TGCAGCGCATTAGGGGGGGCTAACCCGGGGGATGAGCGTTTCTTC.

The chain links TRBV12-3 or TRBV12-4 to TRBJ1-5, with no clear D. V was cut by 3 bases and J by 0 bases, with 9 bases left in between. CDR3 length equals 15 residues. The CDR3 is CASSLEQYSNQPQHF. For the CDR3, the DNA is TGTGCCAGCAGTTTGGAACAGTATAGCAATCAGCCCCAGCATTTT.

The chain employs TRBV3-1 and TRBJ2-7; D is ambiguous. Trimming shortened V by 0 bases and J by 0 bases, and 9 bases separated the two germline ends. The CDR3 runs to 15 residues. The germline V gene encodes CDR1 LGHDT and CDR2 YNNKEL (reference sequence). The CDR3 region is CASSQEGRNSYEQYF. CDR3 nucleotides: TGTGCCAGCAGCCAAGAAGGCCGAAACTCCTACGAGCAGTACTTC.

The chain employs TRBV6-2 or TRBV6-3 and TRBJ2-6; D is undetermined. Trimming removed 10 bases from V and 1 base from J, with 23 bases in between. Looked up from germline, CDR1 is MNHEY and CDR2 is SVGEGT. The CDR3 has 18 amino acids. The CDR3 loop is CAIPAGNTPSSGANVLTF. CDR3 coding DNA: TGTGCCATCCCCGCTGGAAACACACCATCGTCTGGGGCCAACGTCCTGACTTTC.

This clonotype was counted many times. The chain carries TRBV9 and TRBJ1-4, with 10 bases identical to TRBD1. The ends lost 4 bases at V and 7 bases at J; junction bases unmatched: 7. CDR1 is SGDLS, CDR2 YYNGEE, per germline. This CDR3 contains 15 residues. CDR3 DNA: TGTGCCAGCAGCCTAACTGGGACAGGGGCTGAAAAACTGTTTTTT. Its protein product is CASSLTGTGAEKLFF.

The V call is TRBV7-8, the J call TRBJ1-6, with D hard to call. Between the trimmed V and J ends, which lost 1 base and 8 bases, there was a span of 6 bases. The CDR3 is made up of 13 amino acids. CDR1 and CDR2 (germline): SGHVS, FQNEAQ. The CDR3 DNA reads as TGTGCCAGCAGCTTAGGGGATGATTCACCCCTCCACTTT. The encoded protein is CASSLGDDSPLHF.

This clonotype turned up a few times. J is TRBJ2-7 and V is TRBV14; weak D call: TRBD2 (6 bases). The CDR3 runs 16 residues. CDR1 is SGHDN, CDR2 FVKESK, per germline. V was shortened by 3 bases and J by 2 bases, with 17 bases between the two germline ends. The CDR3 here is CASSQTSAGRPYEQYF. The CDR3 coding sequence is TGTGCCAGCAGCCAGACGAGCGCGGGGCGGCCCTACGAGCAGTACTTC.

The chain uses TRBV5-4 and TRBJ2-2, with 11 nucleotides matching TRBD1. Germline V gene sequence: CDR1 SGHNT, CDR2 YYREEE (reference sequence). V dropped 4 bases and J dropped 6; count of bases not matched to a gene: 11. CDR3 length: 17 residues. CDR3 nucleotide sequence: TGTGCCAGCAGCCGAGGACAGGGGGCGACAGGCGCCGGGGAGCTGTTTTTT. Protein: CASSRGQGATGAGELFF.

CDR3 sequence reads: CASSLAVGHGANVLTF. The CDR3 DNA follows: TGTGCCAGCAGCTTGGCGGTTGGGCACGGGGCCAACGTCCTGACTTTC. J is TRBJ2-6 and V is TRBV7-3, with unresolved D. The CDR3 is 16 amino acids. The V end was cut by 3 bases, the J end by 4 bases, with 13 bases between. CDR1 is SGHTA and CDR2 is FQGTGA in the germline V gene.

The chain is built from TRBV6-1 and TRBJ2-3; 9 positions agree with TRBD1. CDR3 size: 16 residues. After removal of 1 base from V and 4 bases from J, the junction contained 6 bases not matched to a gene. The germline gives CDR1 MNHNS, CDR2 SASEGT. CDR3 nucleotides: TGTGCCAGCAGTGAAGGGGTGGGACAGGGAGCAGATACGCAGTATTTT. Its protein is CASSEGVGQGADTQYF.

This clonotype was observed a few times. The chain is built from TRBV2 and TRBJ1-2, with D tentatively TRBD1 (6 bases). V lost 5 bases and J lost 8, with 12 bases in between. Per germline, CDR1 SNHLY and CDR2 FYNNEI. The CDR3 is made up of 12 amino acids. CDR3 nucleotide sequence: TGTGCCAGCAGTCGACAGGCTGAAGGCTACACCTTC. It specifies CASSRQAEGYTF.

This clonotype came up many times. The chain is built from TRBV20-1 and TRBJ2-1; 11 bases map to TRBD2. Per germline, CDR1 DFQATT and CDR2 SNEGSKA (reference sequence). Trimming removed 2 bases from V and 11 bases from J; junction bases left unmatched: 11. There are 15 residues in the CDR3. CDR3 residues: CSARTPTSGEVKQFF. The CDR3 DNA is TGCAGTGCTAGAACCCCGACTAGCGGGGAGGTAAAGCAGTTCTTC.

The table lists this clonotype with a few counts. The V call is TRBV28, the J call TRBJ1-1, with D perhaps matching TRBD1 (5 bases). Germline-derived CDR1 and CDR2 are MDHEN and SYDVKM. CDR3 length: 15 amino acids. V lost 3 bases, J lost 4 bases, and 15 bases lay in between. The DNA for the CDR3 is TGTGCCAGCAGTTTGGACCAGGGTTTAGGCACTGAAGCTTTCTTT. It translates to CASSLDQGLGTEAFF.

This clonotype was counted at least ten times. CDR3 amino acids: CASSLTGGVFDIQYF. The CDR3 DNA is TGTGCCAGCAGCCTGACAGGGGGCGTGTTTGACATTCAGTACTTC. The rearrangement uses TRBV7-2 and TRBJ2-4; 10 bases line up with TRBD1. V lost 5 bases and J lost 8; bases outside the gene matches: 9. Germline V gene data show CDR1 as SGHTA and CDR2 as FQGNSA. The CDR3 spans 15 residues. Combining the CDR3 with reference TRBV7-2 and TRBJ2-4 gives the whole variable domain GAGVSQSPSNKVTEKGKDVELRCDPISGHTALYWYRQSLGQGLEFLIYFQGNSAPDKSGLPSDRFSAERTGGSVSTLTIQRTQQEDSAVYLCASSLTGGVFDIQYFGAGTRLSVL.

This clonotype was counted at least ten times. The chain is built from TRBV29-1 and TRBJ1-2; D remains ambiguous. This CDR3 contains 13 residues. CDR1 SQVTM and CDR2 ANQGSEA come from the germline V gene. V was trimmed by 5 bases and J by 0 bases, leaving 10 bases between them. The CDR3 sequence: CSVRADTNYGYTF. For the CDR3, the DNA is TGCAGCGTTAGAGCAGACACTAACTATGGCTACACCTTC. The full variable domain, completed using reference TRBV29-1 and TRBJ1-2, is SAVISQKPSRDICQRGTSLTIQCQVDSQVTMMFWYRQQPGQSLTLIATANQGSEATYESGFVIDKFPISRPNLTFSTLTVSNMSPEDSSIYLCSVRADTNYGYTFGSGTRLTVV.

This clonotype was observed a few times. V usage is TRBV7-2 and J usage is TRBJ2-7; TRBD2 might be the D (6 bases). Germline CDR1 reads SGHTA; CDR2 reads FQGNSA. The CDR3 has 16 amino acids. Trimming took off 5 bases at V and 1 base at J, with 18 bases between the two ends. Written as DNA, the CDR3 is TGTGCCAGCAGCGTCCTGGGGGGTGCCGGGTCCTACGAGCAGTACTTC. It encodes CASSVLGGAGSYEQYF.

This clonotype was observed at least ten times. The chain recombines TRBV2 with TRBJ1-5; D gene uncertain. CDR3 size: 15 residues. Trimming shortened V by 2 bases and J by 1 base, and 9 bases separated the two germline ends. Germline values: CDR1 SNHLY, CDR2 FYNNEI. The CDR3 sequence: CASSEWAESNQPQHF. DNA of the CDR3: TGTGCCAGCAGTGAATGGGCGGAAAGCAATCAGCCCCAGCATTTT.

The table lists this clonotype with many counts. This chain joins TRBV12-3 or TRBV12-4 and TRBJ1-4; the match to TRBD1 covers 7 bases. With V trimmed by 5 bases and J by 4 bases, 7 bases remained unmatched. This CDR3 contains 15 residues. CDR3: CASSTPAGGNEKLFF. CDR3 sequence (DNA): TGTGCCAGCAGTACCCCGGCAGGGGGTAATGAAAAACTGTTTTTT.

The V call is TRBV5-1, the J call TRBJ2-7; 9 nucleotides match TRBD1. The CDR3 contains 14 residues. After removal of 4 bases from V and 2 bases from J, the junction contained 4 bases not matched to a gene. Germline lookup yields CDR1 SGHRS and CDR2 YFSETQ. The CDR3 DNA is TGCGCCAGCAGCATTAGACAGGGGGCCTACGAGCAGTACTTC. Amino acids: CASSIRQGAYEQYF.

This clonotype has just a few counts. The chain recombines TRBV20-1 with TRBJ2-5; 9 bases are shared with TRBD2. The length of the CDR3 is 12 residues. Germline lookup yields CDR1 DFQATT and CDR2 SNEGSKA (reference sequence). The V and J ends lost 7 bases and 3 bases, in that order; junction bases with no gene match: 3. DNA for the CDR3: TGCAGTGTCATAGCGGGGGAAGAGACCCAGTACTTC. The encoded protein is CSVIAGEETQYF.

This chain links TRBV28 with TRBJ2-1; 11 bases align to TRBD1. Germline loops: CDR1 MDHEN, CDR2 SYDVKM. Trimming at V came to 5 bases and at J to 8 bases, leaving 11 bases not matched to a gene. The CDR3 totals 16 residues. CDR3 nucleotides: TGTGCCAGCAGTCCGCATCGGACAGGGGGCGTGGATGAGCAGTTCTTC. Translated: CASSPHRTGGVDEQFF.

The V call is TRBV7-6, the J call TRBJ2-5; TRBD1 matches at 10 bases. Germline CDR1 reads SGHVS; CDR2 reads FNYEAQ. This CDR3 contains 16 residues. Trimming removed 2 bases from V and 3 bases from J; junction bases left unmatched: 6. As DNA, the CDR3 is TGTGCCAGCAGCTTAACCCGGGACAGGGGCAAAGAGACCCAGTACTTC. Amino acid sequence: CASSLTRDRGKETQYF.

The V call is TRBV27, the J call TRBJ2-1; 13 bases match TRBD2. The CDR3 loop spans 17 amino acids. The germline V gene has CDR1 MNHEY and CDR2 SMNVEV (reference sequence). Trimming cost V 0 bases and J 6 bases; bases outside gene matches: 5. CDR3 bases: TGTGCCAGCAGTTTATCGATGAGACTAGCGGGAGGCAATGAGCAGTTCTTC. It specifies CASSLSMRLAGGNEQFF.

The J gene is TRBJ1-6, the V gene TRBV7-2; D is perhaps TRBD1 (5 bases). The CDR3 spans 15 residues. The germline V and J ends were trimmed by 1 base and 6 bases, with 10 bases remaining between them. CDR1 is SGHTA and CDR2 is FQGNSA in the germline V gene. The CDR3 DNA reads TGTGCCAGCAGCTTAGACAACAGGCCTAATTCACCCCTCCACTTT. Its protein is CASSLDNRPNSPLHF.

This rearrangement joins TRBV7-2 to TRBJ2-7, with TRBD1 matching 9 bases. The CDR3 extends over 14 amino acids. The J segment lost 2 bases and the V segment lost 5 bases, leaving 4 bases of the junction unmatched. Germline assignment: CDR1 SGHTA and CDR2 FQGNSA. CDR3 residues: CASSAYRGPYEQYF. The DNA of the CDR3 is TGTGCCAGCAGCGCGTACAGGGGGCCCTACGAGCAGTACTTC.

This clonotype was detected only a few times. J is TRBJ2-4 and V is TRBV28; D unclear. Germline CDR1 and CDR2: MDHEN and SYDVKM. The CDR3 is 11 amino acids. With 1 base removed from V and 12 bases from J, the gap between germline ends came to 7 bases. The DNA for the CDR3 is TGTGCCAGCAGTTTATCCGGCGATCAGTACTTC. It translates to CASSLSGDQYF.

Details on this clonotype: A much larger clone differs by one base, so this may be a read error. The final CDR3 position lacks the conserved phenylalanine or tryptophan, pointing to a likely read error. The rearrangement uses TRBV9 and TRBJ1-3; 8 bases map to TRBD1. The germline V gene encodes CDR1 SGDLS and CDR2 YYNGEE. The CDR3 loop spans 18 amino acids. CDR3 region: CASSARGTGSQAGNTIYS. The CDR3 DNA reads TGTGCCAGCAGCGCACGGGGGACAGGTTCCCAGGCTGGGAACACCATATATTCT.

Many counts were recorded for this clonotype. The CDR3, as DNA: TGTGCCAGCAGCCTGCAACATGGACTAGCTGAGCAGTTCTTC. Protein sequence: CASSLQHGLAEQFF. This chain joins TRBV5-6 and TRBJ2-1; TRBD2 aligns across 8 bases. CDR1 and CDR2 (germline): SGHDT, YYEEEE. Losses at the gene ends were 4 bases for V and 9 bases for J; bases not matched to a gene: 9. CDR3 length: 14 amino acids.

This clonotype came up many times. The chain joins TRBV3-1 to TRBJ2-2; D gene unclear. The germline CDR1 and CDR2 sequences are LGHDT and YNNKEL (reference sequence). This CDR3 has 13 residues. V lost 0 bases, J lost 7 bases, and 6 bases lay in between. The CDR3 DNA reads TGTGCCAGCAGCCAAGAAAAGGTCGGGGAGCTGTTTTTT. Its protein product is CASSQEKVGELFF.